This T cell receptor beta chain comes out of a study of human versus mouse CDR3 diversity and MHC coevolution. The CDR3 totals 13 residues. The germline V gene has CDR1 SGHRS and CDR2 YFSETQ. J was trimmed by 2 bases and V by 8 bases; bases with no gene match: 4. Sequencing was performed with immunoSEQ multiplex PCR; in TCRdb, only in-frame clones are kept and a portion is missing. Found here are tens of thousands of clones, about 93% of them singletons; the top ten hold around 1.3%. Material for sequencing was naive CD4+ T cells from blood. The subset here: CD45RO-negative CD62L-positive naive CD4 T cells. This clonotype originated in a person aged 25 to 75 in good health. The chain uses TRBV5-1 and TRBJ2-7; 10 nucleotides align to TRBD1. The CDR3 sequence is CASGQGGTYEQYF. The CDR3 DNA reads TGCGCCAGTGGACAGGGGGGGACCTACGAGCAGTACTTC.